This TCR beta chain emerged from a study of naive and memory T cell subsets. The V segment lost 3 bases and the J segment 5 bases; nucleotides outside the gene matches: 7. Germline CDR1 is KGHDR and CDR2 is SFDVKD. This CDR3 is 15 amino acids long. This clonotype occurred many times. Two oligonucleotides, mixed equimolar, formed the beta constant-region primer covering TRBC1 and TRBC2. MiXCR was run by TCRdb on the UMI-ligation and nested PCR reads, yielding one entry per CDR3 protein. The sample holds around 160,000 distinct CDR3 sequences, over 15% seen once. What was sequenced was naive CD4+ T cells from blood. This chain uses TRBV24-1 with TRBJ2-3; 7 nucleotides align to TRBD2. This TCR was sampled from a human donor in good health. In DNA, the CDR3 is TGTGCCACCAGTGATAACGGACTAGTTCAAGATACGCAGTATTTT. It codes for CATSDNGLVQDTQYF.